One sample yielded the 25 T cell receptor beta chains listed below, sequenced in a study of T cells in Graves' hyperthyroidism and ophthalmopathy. RNA transcripts were the template for amplifying TCR beta CDR3 regions. A set of HTBI primers served as the primers for a first-round RT-PCR of the TCR CDR3. TCRdb re-called the multiplex PCR reads with MiXCR, one entry per CDR3 protein. The sample records 370,000 or so distinct CDR3 sequences, roughly 14% being singletons. The sample comprised blood. Every receptor here comes from a man aged 30 to 45 with Graves' hyperthyroidism that later progressed to Graves' ophthalmopathy.

The V gene is TRBV7-9, the J gene TRBJ1-1, with D possibly being TRBD1 (6 bases). Germline assignment: CDR1 SEHNR and CDR2 FQNEAQ (reference sequence). This CDR3 spans 14 amino acids. V lost 1 base and J 6 bases, leaving 12 bases between the germline ends. As DNA, the CDR3 is TGTGCCAGCAGCTTAGTGAGGGGGGACGCTGAAGCTTTCTTT. It is translated as CASSLVRGDAEAFF.

The rearrangement uses TRBV5-1 and TRBJ2-7; a weak D match, TRBD2 (5 bases). V was shortened by 5 bases and J by 2 bases, with 11 bases between the two germline ends. From germline, CDR1 is SGHRS and CDR2 YFSETQ. This CDR3 contains 13 residues. The CDR3 coding sequence is TGCGCCAGCAGGGGCGGGTCGACCTACGAGCAGTACTTC. Translated: CASRGGSTYEQYF. The complete variable domain, with remaining parts taken from reference TRBV5-1 and TRBJ2-7, reads KAGVTQTPRYLIKTRGQQVTLSCSPISGHRSVSWYQQTPGQGLQFLFEYFSETQRNKGNFPGRFSGRQFSNSRSEMNVSTLELGDSALYLCASRGGSTYEQYFGPGTRLTVT.

This clonotype was detected many times. V usage is TRBV20-1 and J usage is TRBJ2-7; 11 bases match TRBD2. The CDR3 is 15 residues long. Germline lookup yields CDR1 DFQATT and CDR2 SNEGSKA (reference sequence). Trimming at V came to 3 bases and at J to 2 bases, leaving 6 bases not matched to a gene. For the CDR3, the DNA is TGCAGTGCTAGCCCACTAGCGGGGGTGACCTACGAGCAGTACTTC. Translation gives CSASPLAGVTYEQYF.

The chain couples TRBV5-1 to TRBJ1-1, with D maybe TRBD1 (5 bases). CDR1 is SGHRS and CDR2 is YFSETQ in the germline V gene. The V end lost 1 base, the J end lost 1 base, and 8 bases lay between the germline ends. The CDR3 has 14 residues. The DNA for the CDR3 is TGCGCCAGCAGCTTGTCGGGGGAGAACACTGAAGCTTTCTTT. It specifies CASSLSGENTEAFF.

This clonotype has ten or more counts. V is TRBV7-6 and J is TRBJ2-1, with D perhaps being TRBD1 or TRBD2 (5 bases each). The germline V and J ends were trimmed by 3 bases and 4 bases, with 7 bases remaining between them. Germline values: CDR1 SGHVS, CDR2 FNYEAQ. The CDR3 is 13 residues long. The CDR3, as DNA: TGTGCCAGCAGCTTCGGGGCTTACAATGAGCAGTTCTTC. Translation: CASSFGAYNEQFF.

This clonotype was counted between two and nine times. The rearrangement uses TRBV18 and TRBJ2-2; D not certain. Trimming left V 0 bases short and J 6 bases short, with 14 bases between. Germline V lookup: CDR1 KGHSH, CDR2 LQKENI. The CDR3 is 16 residues long. The CDR3 sequence: CASSPPARATAGELFF. In nucleotides, the CDR3 is TGTGCCAGCTCACCACCTGCAAGGGCCACCGCCGGGGAGCTGTTTTTT. The full variable domain, in which reference TRBV18 and TRBJ2-2 provide the parts outside the CDR3, is NAGVMQNPRHLVRRRGQEARLRCSPMKGHSHVYWYRQLPEEGLKFMVYLQKENIIDESGMPKERFSAEFPKEGPSILRIQQVVRGDSAAYFCASSPPARATAGELFFGEGSRLTVL.

The rearrangement joins TRBV2 to TRBJ2-4, with D unclear. CDR3 length: 15 residues. The V end was cut by 6 bases, the J end by 0 bases, with 12 bases between. The germline gives CDR1 SNHLY, CDR2 FYNNEI. DNA of the CDR3: TGTGCCAGCAGCCGCACAGTACTAGCCAAAAACATTCAGTACTTC. Protein product: CASSRTVLAKNIQYF.

This clonotype was recorded many times. This rearrangement joins TRBV5-1 to TRBJ2-7; D might be TRBD2 (6 bases). The CDR3 runs 15 residues. Trimming cost V 0 bases and J 3 bases, with 13 bases left between them. Germline CDR1 reads SGHRS; CDR2 reads YFSETQ. CDR3 DNA: TGCGCCAGCAGCTTGGAAGCGGGTGGGTTCTACGAGCAGTACTTC. This translates into CASSLEAGGFYEQYF.

This clonotype was counted at least ten times. The chain employs TRBV13 and TRBJ1-4; D may be TRBD1 (5 bases). With 5 bases removed from V and 7 bases from J, the gap between germline ends came to 20 bases. The CDR3 is 16 residues long. Germline CDR1 reads PRHDT; CDR2 reads FYEKMQ (reference sequence). The CDR3: CASSPLGAARGEKLFF. The CDR3 DNA reads as TGTGCCAGCAGCCCACTAGGGGCTGCCCGGGGTGAAAAACTGTTTTTT. The full variable domain, its missing parts supplied by reference TRBV13 and TRBJ1-4, is AAGVIQSPRHLIKEKRETATLKCYPIPRHDTVYWYQQGPGQDPQFLISFYEKMQSDKGSIPDRFSAQQFSDYHSELNMSSLELGDSALYFCASSPLGAARGEKLFFGSGTQLSVL.

In this sample, this clonotype turned up many times. The chain employs TRBV28 and TRBJ1-1; D call uncertain. CDR1 is MDHEN and CDR2 is SYDVKM in the germline V gene. V was pared by 4 bases and J by 7 bases, with 7 bases between. This CDR3 contains 11 residues. CDR3 loop: CASSSAGEAFF. The CDR3, as DNA: TGTGCCAGCAGTTCAGCGGGTGAAGCTTTCTTT.

The chain is built from TRBV19 and TRBJ1-1; D gene unclear. The germline V and J ends were trimmed by 5 bases and 6 bases, with 10 bases remaining between them. Germline loops: CDR1 LNHDA, CDR2 SQIVND (reference sequence). This CDR3 spans 12 amino acids. The CDR3 DNA reads TGTGCCAGTAGTTCCCGACATCCTGAAGCTTTCTTT. It codes for CASSSRHPEAFF.

The chain carries TRBV11-2 and TRBJ2-7; a weak D match, TRBD2 (5 bases). Trimming pared 5 bases from V and 6 bases from J, leaving 20 bases between. In germline, CDR1 is SGHAT, CDR2 FQNNGV. The CDR3 is 15 amino acids. The CDR3 protein is CASSLPTSRAGEQYF. DNA of the CDR3: TGTGCCAGCAGCCTACCGACATCGAGGGCCGGCGAGCAGTACTTC.

The chain recombines TRBV4-2 with TRBJ2-3; D not certain. The CDR3 runs 15 residues. Trimming took off 1 base at V and 1 base at J, with 9 bases between the two ends. Germline CDR1 LGHNA, CDR2 YNFKEQ. CDR3 sequence reads: CASSQGRFGTDTQYF. In DNA, the CDR3 is TGTGCCAGCAGCCAAGGTCGTTTCGGCACAGATACGCAGTATTTT.

Comment on this clonotype: Given a much more abundant clone one base away, this may be a read error. J is TRBJ2-5 and V is TRBV12-3 or TRBV12-4, with D unresolved. The CDR3 spans 12 residues. In DNA form, the CDR3 reads TGTGCCAGCGGTTTATGGGTAGAGACCCAGTACTTC. Translated, it gives CASGLWVETQYF.

This clonotype was recorded at least ten times. The V and J genes are TRBV7-2 and TRBJ1-2; TRBD1 aligns across 9 bases. CDR1 and CDR2 from the germline V gene are SGHTA and FQGNSA. The CDR3 length is 14 residues. Trimming removed 4 bases from V and 4 bases from J; junction bases left unmatched: 4. This CDR3 reads CASSSGQGGYGYTF. The CDR3 bases are TGTGCCAGCAGCTCGGGACAGGGAGGCTATGGCTACACCTTC.

V is TRBV6-1 and J is TRBJ2-7; 7 bases map to TRBD1. The CDR3 has 15 residues. CDR1 and CDR2 from the germline V gene are MNHNS and SASEGT. The V segment lost 2 bases and the J segment 4 bases; nucleotides outside the gene matches: 8. CDR3 sequence (DNA): TGTGCCAGCAGTGAACCGGGACAGTGGATGTACGAGCAGTACTTC. Translating it yields CASSEPGQWMYEQYF.

This chain links TRBV30 with TRBJ2-5; TRBD2 might be the D (6 bases). The germline V and J ends were trimmed by 3 bases and 3 bases, with 8 bases remaining between them. Germline-derived CDR1 and CDR2 are GTSNPN and SVGIG (reference sequence). The CDR3 is made up of 12 amino acids. CDR3 nucleotides: TGTGCCTGGAGGGGGGAGGAAGAGACCCAGTACTTC. Amino acid sequence: CAWRGEEETQYF.

This clonotype was counted between two and nine times. This CDR3 is CAVLQGTSDEQYF. Here the CDR3 DNA reads TGTGCCGTACTCCAGGGTACGTCCGACGAGCAGTACTTC. The rearrangement uses TRBV6-2 or TRBV6-3 and TRBJ2-7; weak D call: TRBD1 (5 bases). CDR1 and CDR2 from the germline V gene are MNHEY and SVGEGT. The CDR3 runs to 13 residues. The ends were cut back, 11 bases at V and 5 bases at J, with 19 bases in the middle.

This clonotype was recorded many times. This rearrangement joins TRBV6-1 to TRBJ1-1; a possible D gene is TRBD1 (5 bases). The CDR3 has 13 amino acids. The germline gives CDR1 MNHNS, CDR2 SASEGT. Trimming pared 7 bases from V and 7 bases from J, leaving 16 bases between. CDR3 sequence (DNA): TGTGCCAGCAAGGCAGGGTACGCTTTTGAAGCTTTCTTT. Translated, it gives CASKAGYAFEAFF.

V is TRBV29-1 and J is TRBJ1-6; D possibly corresponds to TRBD1 (5 bases). CDR3 length: 13 residues. The V gene lost 6 bases and the J gene lost 10 bases, with 16 bases spanning the gap. Germline loops: CDR1 SQVTM, CDR2 ANQGSEA. CDR3 in amino acids: CSVGDGSVSPLHF. Here the CDR3 DNA reads TGCAGCGTCGGGGACGGTTCTGTCTCACCCCTCCACTTT.

This clonotype has at least ten counts. The gene calls are TRBV28 and TRBJ2-2; 13 positions agree with TRBD2. From germline, CDR1 is MDHEN and CDR2 SYDVKM. The CDR3 consists of 16 residues. Losses at the gene ends were 7 bases for V and 7 bases for J; bases not matched to a gene: 9. The CDR3 DNA sequence: TGTGCCAGCAACTTGGGACTAGCGGGGCTGAGCGGGGAGCTGTTTTTT. Amino acids: CASNLGLAGLSGELFF.

This clonotype was recorded many times. The rearrangement uses TRBV2 and TRBJ1-4; no clear D gene. The V gene's germline CDR1 is SNHLY and CDR2 FYNNEI. Trimming stripped 5 bases from V and 0 bases from J, with 10 bases between. The length of the CDR3 is 15 residues. The CDR3 region is CASSQRISTNEKLFF. Here the CDR3 DNA reads TGTGCCAGCAGTCAAAGGATATCAACTAATGAAAAACTGTTTTTT.

This clonotype has at least ten counts. The chain recombines TRBV11-2 with TRBJ2-7; 8 bases are shared with TRBD1. V lost 2 bases and J lost 1; bases outside the gene matches: 1. The CDR3 is 14 amino acids. CDR1 is SGHAT, CDR2 FQNNGV, per germline. Here the CDR3 reads CASSLHRGSYEQYF. The CDR3 DNA reads TGTGCCAGCAGCTTACACAGGGGGTCCTACGAGCAGTACTTC.

This clonotype was found many times. The chain is built from TRBV2 and TRBJ2-7, with D possibly being TRBD1 (6 bases). Trimming removed 4 bases from V and 6 bases from J, with 16 bases in between. The CDR3 is made up of 14 amino acids. Germline V gives CDR1 SNHLY, CDR2 FYNNEI. The CDR3 loop reads CASSAGTPPAEQYF. In nucleotides, the CDR3 is TGTGCCAGCAGTGCTGGGACACCCCCCGCCGAGCAGTACTTC. The whole variable domain, remainder taken from reference TRBV2 and TRBJ2-7, is EPEVTQTPSHQVTQMGQEVILRCVPISNHLYFYWYRQILGQKVEFLVSFYNNEISEKSEIFDDQFSVERPDGSNFTLKIRSTKLEDSAMYFCASSAGTPPAEQYFGPGTRLTVT.

This clonotype was found a few times. The genes are TRBV24-1 and TRBJ2-7; D ambiguous. Germline V gene lookup returns CDR1 KGHDR and CDR2 SFDVKD. This CDR3 region has 11 residues. V was trimmed by 2 bases and J by 8 bases, leaving 6 bases between them. The CDR3 region has the DNA TGTGCCACCAGTGATTCCGGCAAGCAGTACTTC. Residues: CATSDSGKQYF.